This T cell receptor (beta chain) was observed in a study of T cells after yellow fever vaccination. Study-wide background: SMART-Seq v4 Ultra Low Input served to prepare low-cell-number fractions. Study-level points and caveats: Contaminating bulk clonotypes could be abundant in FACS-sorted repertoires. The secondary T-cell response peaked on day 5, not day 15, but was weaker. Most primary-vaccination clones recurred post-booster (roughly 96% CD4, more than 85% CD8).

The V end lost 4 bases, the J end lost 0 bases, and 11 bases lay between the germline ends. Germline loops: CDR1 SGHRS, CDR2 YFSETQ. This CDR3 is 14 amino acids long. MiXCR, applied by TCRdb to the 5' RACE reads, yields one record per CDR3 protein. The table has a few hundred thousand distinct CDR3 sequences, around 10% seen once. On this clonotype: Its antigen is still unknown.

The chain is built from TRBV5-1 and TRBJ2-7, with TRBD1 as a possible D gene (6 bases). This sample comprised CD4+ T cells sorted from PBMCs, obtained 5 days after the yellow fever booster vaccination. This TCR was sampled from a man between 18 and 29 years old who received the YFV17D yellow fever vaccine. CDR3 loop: CASSPTGYSYEQYV. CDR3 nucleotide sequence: TGCGCCAGCAGCCCGACAGGATACTCCTACGAGCAGTACGTC.